This T cell receptor (beta chain) was documented in a study of cytomegalovirus exposure and HLA in healthy donors. This clone appeared once. V was pared by 1 base and J by 13 bases, with 8 bases of the junction left unmatched. The CDR3 covers 14 residues. Germline assignment: CDR1 GTSNPN and CDR2 SVGIG (reference sequence). The PCR employed 60 Vbeta primers together with 13 Jbeta primers. Clones were read by immunoSEQ multiplex PCR, and TCRdb kept only the in-frame ones, dropping some. The sample has about 160,000 clones, roughly 83% seen once. The chain combines TRBV30 with TRBJ2-1; 12 bases match TRBD2. The origin of this receptor is a boy under 10 years old in good health and CMV-seronegative. The specimen was PBMCs. The CDR3 reads CAWSATPTSGRQFF. The CDR3 DNA reads TGTGCCTGGAGTGCAACACCGACTAGCGGGAGACAGTTCTTC.